This section outlines one T cell receptor beta chain sequence together with its context. The sequenced template was cDNA made from the entire isolated RNA. Here immunoSEQ multiplex PCR was the method, and the copy in TCRdb shows in-frame clones only, minus some. The table includes around 240,000 clones, 68% detected once. Trimming took 9 bases from V and 2 from J; bases not matched to a gene: 3. In germline, CDR1 is SEHNR, CDR2 FQNEAQ (reference sequence). CDR3 length: 13 residues. The data were obtained in a study of beta chain features in type 1 diabetes. The sequence was obtained from a man aged 25 to 45 in good health. The chain is built from TRBV7-9 and TRBJ2-2; TRBD1 matches at 7 bases. Sequencing input: naive CD4+ T cells from blood. As DNA, the CDR3 is TGTGCCAGACAGGGGATTAACACCGGGGAGCTGTTTTTT. This encodes CARQGINTGELFF.